The rows below give T cell receptor beta chains drawn from one sample of a study of PD-L1 blockade in urothelial cancer. Here immunoSEQ multiplex PCR was the method, and the copy in TCRdb shows in-frame clones only, minus some. Counted here are about 20,000 clones, around 90% occurring once; the ten biggest clones make up less than 4.5%. This specimen was PBMCs, taken around atezolizumab (anti-PD-L1) treatment. The receptors were sampled from a man in his forties or fifties with urothelial cancer. Both conserved end residues are trimmed from each CDR3. Fields, in order: J gene, clone size, V gene, CDR3 protein. Clone size is not always given. Where it is, it says once, few, many or a class for expanded clones.

>TRBJ2-6|.|TRBV5-4
ASSRGSWGIGSGANVLT
>TRBJ2-7|.|TRBV29-1
SVGSSESYEQY
>TRBJ2-1|once|TRBV28
ASSFPFTLAGGLLHEQF
>TRBJ2-7|.|TRBV7-9
ASSSFRGAAYEQY
>TRBJ1-4|.|TRBV28
ASSLEVAGGEKLF
>TRBJ2-1|.|TRBV29-1
SVAGTTLSYNEQF
>TRBJ2-3|.|TRBV7-2
ASSSHGQGRTQY
>TRBJ2-5|.|TRBV5-6
ASSGPSIRETQY
>TRBJ2-7|.|TRBV6-5
ASSYGRGAYEQY
>TRBJ2-7|.|TRBV11-2
ASSLGRGLF
>TRBJ1-3|.|TRBV11-3
ASSLSSSSGNTIY
>TRBJ2-2|.|TRBV5-1
ASREGFANTGELF
>TRBJ2-1|.|TRBV18
ASSSRLAGKLDEQF
>TRBJ2-1|.|TRBV29-1
SVEGTERSSYNEQF
>TRBJ2-3|.|TRBV7-8
ASSGSTSGLTQY
>TRBJ1-1|.|TRBV18
ASCPGQGLEAF
>TRBJ1-2|.|TRBV18
ASSPDGTGKNYGYT
>TRBJ2-5|few|TRBV5-1
ASSPSGSRETQY
>TRBJ2-5|few|TRBV7-8
ASIPTSQETQY
>TRBJ1-1|few|TRBV28
ATQRGTEAF
>TRBJ1-1|.|TRBV6-5
ATLRGRRTTEAF
>TRBJ1-6|.|TRBV11-1
ASSFQGGSPLH
>TRBJ1-2|few|TRBV6-6
ASSFGGNYT
>TRBJ2-5|once|TRBV5-1
ASSLALGRQTQY
>TRBJ2-7|.|TRBV7-2
ASSSRGGSSYEQY
>TRBJ1-3|few|TRBV4-1
ASSRQGVVLSGNTIY
>TRBJ2-3|.|TRBV9
ASSPRQGRSATDTQY
>TRBJ1-1|.|TRBV6-5
ASSNQGARRTEAF